This T cell receptor beta chain is drawn from a study of blood T cell repertoires in COVID-19. Study as a whole: Samples taken during acute and convalescent COVID-19 were collected in the United States, Italy and Spain. Nucleic acid was either cDNA or gDNA, and it came from T cells, B-cell-depleted T cells, or PBMCs.

CDR3 length: 15 amino acids. J lost 1 base, V lost 3 bases, and 3 bases had no gene match. Germline values: CDR1 LGHNA, CDR2 YNFKEQ. Original data processing: Reference gene primers were amplified, and this amplification served to estimate nucleated cell counts. Libraries were prepared by immunoSEQ multiplex PCR; TCRdb keeps only in-frame clonotypes and omits some of them. V and J calls and clone size are copied from that table; D and trimming were computed from the DNA. The sample carries some 220,000 clones, roughly 87% recorded once. The specimen was peripheral blood. The chain uses TRBV4-2 and TRBJ1-1; 9 nucleotides match TRBD1. This receptor was taken from a woman aged 18-29 years who had recovered from COVID-19. The CDR3 here is CASSQGQGSNTEAFF. CDR3 DNA: TGTGCCAGCAGCCAGGGACAGGGATCGAACACTGAAGCTTTCTTT.